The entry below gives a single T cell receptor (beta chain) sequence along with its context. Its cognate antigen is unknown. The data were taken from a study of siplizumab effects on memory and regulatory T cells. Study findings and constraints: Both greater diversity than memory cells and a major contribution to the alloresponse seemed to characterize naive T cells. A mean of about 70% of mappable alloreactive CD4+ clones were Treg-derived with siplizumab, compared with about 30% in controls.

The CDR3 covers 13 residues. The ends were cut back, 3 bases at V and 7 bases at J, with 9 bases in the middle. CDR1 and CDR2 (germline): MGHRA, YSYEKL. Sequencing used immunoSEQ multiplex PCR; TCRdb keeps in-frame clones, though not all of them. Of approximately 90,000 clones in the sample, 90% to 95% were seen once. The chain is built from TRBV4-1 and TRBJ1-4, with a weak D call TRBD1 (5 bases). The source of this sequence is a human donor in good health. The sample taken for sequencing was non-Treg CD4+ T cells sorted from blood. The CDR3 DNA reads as TGCGCCAGCAGCCAGATACAGGTTGAAAAACTGTTTTTT. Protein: CASSQIQVEKLFF.